The next 20 T cell receptor beta chains were all read from a single sample in a study of T cell repertoires in cytomegalovirus infection. MiXCR, run by TCRdb on the reads, gives a single entry per CDR3 protein. Here the sample spans over 150,000 distinct CDR3 sequences, 17% being singletons. Sequencing was performed on CD8+ T cells from PBMCs. The receptors stem from a human donor in good health (CMV status not recorded). Some clones in this sample may be carry-over from other donors' samples.

V usage is TRBV11-2 and J usage is TRBJ2-3; 8 bases fit TRBD2. CDR1 is SGHAT and CDR2 is FQNNGV in the germline V gene. The junction had 5 bases not matched to a gene; V was cut back by 1 base and J by 2 bases. The CDR3 runs 16 residues. The CDR3 sequence: CASSLALAETTDTQYF. CDR3 nucleotide sequence: TGTGCCAGCAGCTTAGCACTAGCGGAGACCACAGATACGCAGTATTTT.

Details on this clonotype: A read error may produce the germline difference seen at one junction end. The chain employs TRBV24-1 and TRBJ2-2; possible D gene TRBD1, 5 bases. Germline CDR1 is KGHDR and CDR2 is SFDVKD. The CDR3 loop spans 15 amino acids. The CDR3 region has the DNA TGTCCCACCAGTGACCCGACAGCGAACACCGGGGAGCTGTTTTTT. This translates into CPTSDPTANTGELFF.

The rearrangement uses TRBV12-3 or TRBV12-4 and TRBJ2-1; 7 nucleotides match TRBD1. The V and J ends lost 10 bases and 3 bases, in that order; junction bases with no gene match: 6. This CDR3 spans 13 amino acids. CDR3 sequence (DNA): TGTGCCACTACGGGACAGAACTACAATGAGCAGTTCTTC. It is translated as CATTGQNYNEQFF.

The chain combines TRBV7-9 with TRBJ2-1; D tentatively reads TRBD1 or TRBD2 (5 bases each). V lost 5 bases and J lost 8, with 16 bases in between. There are 14 residues in the CDR3. Germline-derived CDR1 and CDR2 are SEHNR and FQNEAQ (reference sequence). The CDR3 sequence: CASSPGPIRHEQFF. Here the CDR3 DNA reads TGTGCCAGCAGCCCGGGACCCATTCGGCATGAGCAGTTCTTC.

The V and J genes are TRBV7-2 and TRBJ1-1; D ambiguous. V dropped 7 bases and J dropped 0 bases, with 21 bases sitting between them. The CDR3 extends over 17 amino acids. CDR1 is SGHTA and CDR2 is FQGNSA in the germline V gene. CDR3 in DNA: TGTGCCAGCAAGGACCCTCGGGCCCCGACTTTGAACACTGAAGCTTTCTTT. Amino acids: CASKDPRAPTLNTEAFF.

The V call is TRBV7-8, the J call TRBJ1-4; no clear D. Germline V gene lookup returns CDR1 SGHVS and CDR2 FQNEAQ. V lost 5 bases, J lost 4 bases, and 26 bases lay in between. The CDR3 consists of 19 residues. CDR3 in DNA: TGTGCCAGCAGCCAAAGCTCGTTTACCCGAAGCCTACTTAATGAAAAACTGTTTTTT. It specifies CASSQSSFTRSLLNEKLFF.

This clonotype was observed a handful of times. V is TRBV25-1 and J is TRBJ2-7; 8 nucleotides match TRBD1. V dropped 2 bases and J dropped 4; count of bases not matched to a gene: 7. This CDR3 comprises 15 residues. In germline, CDR1 is MGHDK, CDR2 SYGVNS. CDR3 residues: CASSEDGTGLYEQYF. CDR3 nucleotides: TGTGCCAGCAGTGAAGACGGGACAGGCCTATACGAGCAGTACTTC.

The rearrangement links TRBV4-1 to TRBJ2-2; no reliable D call. The V and J ends lost 6 bases and 4 bases respectively, with 9 bases between them. Per the germline V gene, CDR1 is MGHRA and CDR2 is YSYEKL. CDR3 size: 13 residues. The CDR3 DNA reads TGCGCCAGCAGGACCCCGAGCACCGGGGAGCTGTTTTTT. Its protein product is CASRTPSTGELFF.

The gene calls are TRBV7-2 and TRBJ1-4; D is ambiguous. V shed 0 bases and J shed 0 bases, with 8 bases lying between them. Germline V gene lookup returns CDR1 SGHTA and CDR2 FQGNSA. The CDR3 sequence is 16 residues long. CDR3 region: CASSLAIRATNEKLFF. As DNA, the CDR3 is TGTGCCAGCAGCTTAGCCATACGGGCAACTAATGAAAAACTGTTTTTT.

This clonotype has more than one count but fewer than ten. The V gene is TRBV7-9, the J gene TRBJ2-3; D ambiguous. V shed 5 bases and J shed 6 bases, with 15 bases lying between them. Germline-derived CDR1 and CDR2 are SEHNR and FQNEAQ (reference sequence). This CDR3 has 14 residues. The CDR3 region is CASSTTAEYDTQYF. CDR3 DNA: TGTGCCAGCAGCACCACAGCTGAATATGATACGCAGTATTTT.

This clonotype was counted a few times. This rearrangement joins TRBV7-9 to TRBJ1-4; the D gene is possibly TRBD1 (5 bases). Germline V CDR1 and CDR2: SEHNR, FQNEAQ (reference sequence). This CDR3 has 15 residues. V was pared by 6 bases and J by 5 bases, with 16 bases between. In DNA form, the CDR3 reads TGTGCCAGCAGGACCCCGGGACCGACGAATGAAAAACTGTTTTTT. Protein: CASRTPGPTNEKLFF.

This clonotype was seen a few times. Here the CDR3 DNA reads TGTGCCAGCAGTGCCAGGGGGCCGACGAGGAATGAAAAACTGTTTTTT. Its protein is CASSARGPTRNEKLFF. The genes are TRBV12-3 or TRBV12-4 and TRBJ1-4; 8 bases are shared with TRBD1. The CDR3 consists of 16 residues. The ends lost 5 bases at V and 5 bases at J; junction bases unmatched: 10.

Worth noting for this clonotype: At one end the junction does not follow the germline gene, possibly because of a read error. This rearrangement joins TRBV4-3 to TRBJ2-1; D not certain. The CDR3 sequence is 15 residues long. The germline CDR1 and CDR2 sequences are LGHNA and YSLEER. CDR3 in DNA: TGCGCCAGCAGCCTCGCCCGGTTCTCCTGCAATGAGCAGTTCTTC. Translated: CASSLARFSCNEQFF.

The genes are TRBV27 and TRBJ2-4; 11 bases align to TRBD1. CDR1 and CDR2 (germline): MNHEY, SMNVEV (reference sequence). The trim removed 7 bases at V and 8 bases at J, leaving 10 bases unmatched. The CDR3 spans 15 residues. The CDR3 loop reads CASKVGTGGWDIQYF. The CDR3 coding sequence is TGTGCCAGCAAAGTGGGGACAGGGGGTTGGGACATTCAGTACTTC.

The rearrangement joins TRBV7-9 to TRBJ2-7; unclear D gene. Trimming took 8 bases from V and 0 from J, leaving 20 bases between them. This CDR3 comprises 16 residues. Germline V gene sequence: CDR1 SEHNR, CDR2 FQNEAQ (reference sequence). The CDR3 is CASSPPGPQSSYEQYF. The DNA for the CDR3 is TGTGCCAGCTCTCCCCCAGGACCGCAGAGCTCCTACGAGCAGTACTTC. Filled out from reference TRBV7-9 and TRBJ2-7, the complete variable domain reads DTGVSQNPRHKITKRGQNVTFRCDPISEHNRLYWYRQTLGQGPEFLTYFQNEAQLEKSRLLSDRFSAERPKGSFSTLEIQRTEQGDSAMYLCASSPPGPQSSYEQYFGPGTRLTVT.

The gene calls are TRBV7-9 and TRBJ1-3; 9 positions match TRBD1. Trimming took 5 bases from V and 0 from J; bases not matched to a gene: 14. The CDR3 has 19 residues. Germline V gene data show CDR1 as SEHNR and CDR2 as FQNEAQ (reference sequence). The CDR3 here is CASSAQSRQGESSGNTIYF. CDR3 in DNA: TGTGCCAGCAGCGCCCAGAGTCGACAGGGGGAGAGCTCTGGAAACACCATATATTTT.

With regard to this clonotype: At one end, the junction sequence differs from germline, possibly due to a read error. The rearrangement joins TRBV20-1 to TRBJ2-6, with D possibly matching TRBD1 (6 bases). The CDR3 runs to 17 residues. The germline V gene encodes CDR1 DFQATT and CDR2 SNEGSKA (reference sequence). The CDR3 region is CSARSRDNGSGANVVTF. Here the CDR3 DNA reads TGCAGTGCTAGATCCCGGGACAACGGATCTGGGGCCAACGTCGTGACTTTC.

The chain combines TRBV15 with TRBJ2-5; D may correspond to TRBD1 or TRBD2 (5 bases each). The V end was cut by 5 bases, the J end by 5 bases, with 9 bases between. This CDR3 has 12 residues. The germline gives CDR1 LNHNV, CDR2 YYDKDF (reference sequence). The CDR3, as DNA: TGTGCCACCAGCTCCGGGACCGAGACCCAGTACTTC. Its translation is CATSSGTETQYF.

This clonotype has just a few counts. The chain combines TRBV11-2 with TRBJ1-2, with 9 bases identical to TRBD1. The junction had 9 bases not matched to a gene; V was cut back by 4 bases and J by 0 bases. The CDR3 has 17 amino acids. CDR1 is SGHAT, CDR2 FQNNGV, per germline. The CDR3 sequence is CASSSHRGRDPNYGYTF. CDR3 bases: TGTGCCAGCAGCTCGCACAGGGGGCGCGACCCTAACTATGGCTACACCTTC.

The chain couples TRBV6-2 or TRBV6-3 to TRBJ1-1; no firm D call. Germline-derived CDR1 and CDR2 are MNHEY and SVGEGT. This CDR3 has 12 amino acids. V lost 5 bases and J 4 bases, leaving 8 bases between the germline ends. The CDR3 nucleotides are TGTGCCAGCAGTCGAGGTACCACTGAAGCTTTCTTT. Residues: CASSRGTTEAFF.